This entry lists 21 T cell receptor beta chains sequenced from one sample in a study of T cells in Graves' hyperthyroidism and ophthalmopathy. RNA transcripts served as the template for amplifying TCR beta CDR3 regions. HTBI primers were employed in a first-round RT-PCR of the TCR CDR3. TCRdb analysed the multiplex PCR reads with MiXCR anew, one entry per CDR3 protein. The sample carries about 96,000 distinct CDR3 sequences, over 50% recorded once. The sequenced material came from blood. These receptors all come from a woman aged 40 to 50 with Graves' hyperthyroidism.

The chain recombines TRBV7-4 with TRBJ2-2, with a weak D call TRBD1 (5 bases). V lost 1 base to trimming and J lost 4 bases, with 13 bases between them. The CDR3 loop spans 16 amino acids. Germline V gene lookup returns CDR1 SGHVT and CDR2 SQSDAQ. The CDR3: CASSLVGPGITGELFF. CDR3 nucleotide sequence: TGTGCCAGCAGCTTAGTTGGGCCAGGGATCACCGGGGAGCTGTTTTTT.

As to this clonotype: A read error is likely, as this CDR3 ends without the conserved phenylalanine or tryptophan. The DNA is omitted, as the CDR3 cannot be located on it reliably, and the CDR3 follows TCRdb's listing. The chain carries TRBV7-3 and TRBJ2-5; TRBD1 is the table's D call and was not checked against the DNA. Germline V gives CDR1 SGHTA, CDR2 FQGTGA. The CDR3 has 10 amino acids, counting both end residues. The CDR3 protein is CASSLTGRGT.

V is TRBV10-3 and J is TRBJ2-3; D assignment may be TRBD1 or TRBD2 (5 bases each). V lost 10 bases and J lost 4, with 18 bases in between. The CDR3 is made up of 14 amino acids. CDR1 ENHRY and CDR2 SYGVKD come from the germline V gene. This chain's CDR3 is CASQTRGRSDTQYF. The CDR3 nucleotides are TGTGCCAGTCAAACGAGGGGCAGGTCAGATACGCAGTATTTT.

V is TRBV5-1 and J is TRBJ1-1; D possibly corresponds to TRBD1 (6 bases). The CDR3 has 14 amino acids. The germline CDR1 and CDR2 sequences are SGHRS and YFSETQ. V lost 0 bases and J lost 11, with 17 bases in between. CDR3 in DNA: TGCGCCAGCAGCTTGGGACAGGCTGCTTCTAACGCTTTCTTT. This translates into CASSLGQAASNAFF.

This clonotype was recorded many times. The chain has TRBV3-1 and TRBJ2-2; 8 bases align to TRBD1. The junction had 7 bases not matched to a gene; V was cut back by 4 bases and J by 3 bases. Germline lookup yields CDR1 LGHDT and CDR2 YNNKEL (reference sequence). The CDR3 has 16 residues. CDR3 in DNA: TGTGCCAGCAGCCGACGGACAGGGTGGGACACCGGGGAGCTGTTTTTT. Encoded protein: CASSRRTGWDTGELFF. Variable domain in full (rest from reference TRBV3-1 and TRBJ2-2): DTAVSQTPKYLVTQMGNDKSIKCEQNLGHDTMYWYKQDSKKFLKIMFSYNNKELIINETVPNRFSPKSPDKAHLNLHINSLELGDSAVYFCASSRRTGWDTGELFFGEGSRLTVL.

The sample holds a few counts of this clonotype. A much larger clonotype is one base distant, so this may be a read error. The chain carries TRBV12-3 or TRBV12-4 and TRBJ1-2; D is perhaps TRBD1 (5 bases). Trimming removed 2 bases at V and 4 bases at J, with 11 bases between. CDR3 length: 14 amino acids. Here the CDR3 reads CASSLRGGGYGYTF. The CDR3 DNA is TGTGCCAGCAGTTTACGGGGGGGAGGCTATGGCTACACCTTC.

This clonotype was picked up many times. The rearrangement uses TRBV7-2 and TRBJ1-2, with 9 bases identical to TRBD1. Losses at the gene ends were 6 bases for V and 7 bases for J; bases not matched to a gene: 9. The CDR3 contains 14 residues. CDR1 SGHTA and CDR2 FQGNSA come from the germline V gene. The CDR3 DNA reads as TGTGCCAGCAGTTTACCGGGACAGGGAGGTGGCTACACCTTC. It yields the protein CASSLPGQGGGYTF.

This clonotype appeared once. This chain uses TRBV11-1 with TRBJ2-3, with 10 bases identical to TRBD2. This CDR3 is 17 amino acids long. Germline CDR1 and CDR2: SGHAT and FQDESV (reference sequence). J gave up 4 bases and V 6 bases, and 13 bases lay outside the gene matches. As DNA, the CDR3 is TGTGCCAGCAGTACCCTAGCGGGAGAGGATTTCCCAGATACGCAGTATTTT. Protein: CASSTLAGEDFPDTQYF.

The chain has TRBV7-3 and TRBJ1-6, with D uncertain. This CDR3 has 16 amino acids. Per germline, CDR1 SGHTA and CDR2 FQGTGA. Trimming pared 5 bases from V and 8 bases from J, leaving 19 bases between. CDR3 bases: TGTGCCAGCAGCCCCGACGGGCACGGGGAGTATTCACCCCTCCACTTT. Translating gives CASSPDGHGEYSPLHF. The full variable domain, in which reference TRBV7-3 and TRBJ1-6 provide the parts outside the CDR3, is GAGVSQTPSNKVTEKGKYVELRCDPISGHTALYWYRQSLGQGPEFLIYFQGTGAADDSGLPNDRFFAVRPEGSVSTLKIQRTERGDSAVYLCASSPDGHGEYSPLHFGNGTRLTVT.

This clonotype was observed at least ten times. The rearrangement uses TRBV30 and TRBJ1-2, with TRBD1 matching 9 bases. The germline V gene has CDR1 GTSNPN and CDR2 SVGIG (reference sequence). Unmatched junction bases numbered 7, after V lost 2 bases and J lost 6 bases. The CDR3 runs 14 residues. CDR3 sequence reads: CAWSQTTGGNGYTF. For the CDR3, the DNA is TGTGCCTGGAGTCAAACCACAGGGGGCAATGGCTACACCTTC.

In its sample, this clonotype was seen many times. The rearrangement uses TRBV10-3 and TRBJ2-5, with a weak D call TRBD2 (6 bases). The V end was cut by 6 bases, the J end by 1 base, with 9 bases between. The length of the CDR3 is 13 residues. CDR1 ENHRY and CDR2 SYGVKD come from the germline V gene. This CDR3 reads CAIRRDLQETQYF. The CDR3 DNA is TGTGCCATCAGGCGGGACCTCCAAGAGACCCAGTACTTC.

This clonotype was recorded at least ten times. This rearrangement joins TRBV19 to TRBJ2-6; D is unresolved. Germline CDR1 LNHDA, CDR2 SQIVND (reference sequence). The CDR3 has 14 residues. Trimming shortened V by 7 bases and J by 1 base, and 8 bases separated the two germline ends. As DNA, the CDR3 is TGTGCCAGTATTGGGGAATCTGGGGCCAACGTCCTGACTTTC. Protein: CASIGESGANVLTF. Variable domain in full (rest from reference TRBV19 and TRBJ2-6): DGGITQSPKYLFRKEGQNVTLSCEQNLNHDAMYWYRQDPGQGLRLIYYSQIVNDFQKGDIAEGYSVSREKKESFPLTVTSAQKNPTAFYLCASIGESGANVLTFGAGSRLTVL.

Of note for this clonotype: This may be a read error, as it is one base from a much larger clone. The genes are TRBV20-1 and TRBJ2-7, with TRBD2 identical over 8 bases. Germline V gives CDR1 DFQATT, CDR2 SNEGSKA (reference sequence). The CDR3 has 15 amino acids. The CDR3 DNA sequence: TGCAGTACTAGCCCAACTAGCGGTATAAACTACGAGCAGTACTTC. This encodes CSTSPTSGINYEQYF.

This clonotype was seen more than once but under ten times. The chain recombines TRBV10-2 with TRBJ2-3; 7 positions match TRBD2. The trim removed 8 bases at V and 2 bases at J, leaving 4 bases unmatched. This CDR3 is 13 amino acids long. The V gene's germline CDR1 is WSHSY and CDR2 SAAADI. Written as DNA, the CDR3 is TGCGCCAGCGGGAGCGGGGACACAGATACGCAGTATTTT. It is translated as CASGSGDTDTQYF.

The chain joins TRBV15 to TRBJ1-4, with 8 bases identical to TRBD1. CDR3 length equals 14 residues. Unmatched junction bases numbered 7, after V lost 5 bases and J lost 8 bases. CDR1 is LNHNV, CDR2 YYDKDF, per germline (reference sequence). In nucleotides, the CDR3 is TGTGCCACCAGCCGCAACAGGGGGTGGGAAAAACTGTTTTTT. The encoded protein is CATSRNRGWEKLFF.

The CDR3 sequence: CASSLYAGGYTF. The DNA of the CDR3 is TGTGCCAGCAGCCTCTACGCGGGGGGCTACACCTTC. The chain recombines TRBV14 with TRBJ1-2; D ambiguous. The CDR3 runs to 12 residues. The V end was cut by 4 bases, the J end by 8 bases, with 11 bases between. CDR1 is SGHDN, CDR2 FVKESK, per germline.

Many counts were recorded for this clonotype. The V gene is TRBV20-1, the J gene TRBJ1-1; weak D call: TRBD1 (6 bases). Germline lookup yields CDR1 DFQATT and CDR2 SNEGSKA (reference sequence). The CDR3 covers 13 residues. V was clipped by 7 bases and J by 1 base, with 13 bases between them. This chain's CDR3 is CSDKDSSNTEAFF. The CDR3 DNA reads as TGCAGTGACAAGGACAGCTCGAACACTGAAGCTTTCTTT.

In this sample, this clonotype turned up a few times. The chain links TRBV5-1 to TRBJ2-3; either TRBD1 or TRBD2 may fit D (5 bases each). This CDR3 comprises 14 residues. The V gene lost 2 bases and the J gene lost 5 bases, with 12 bases spanning the gap. CDR1 is SGHRS, CDR2 YFSETQ, per germline. CDR3 DNA sequence: TGCGCCAGCAGCTTTCAAGGGGCGGGAGATACGCAGTATTTT. Translation gives CASSFQGAGDTQYF.

The table lists this clonotype with many counts. This chain joins TRBV19 and TRBJ1-2; 8 bases agree with TRBD1. Germline V lookup: CDR1 LNHDA, CDR2 SQIVND (reference sequence). This CDR3 region has 15 residues. V shed 5 bases, J shed 4 bases, and the junction held 9 bases outside the gene matches. CDR3 DNA: TGTGCCAGTAGTTTCGGGACAGGCCATGGCTATGGCTACACCTTC. Translated: CASSFGTGHGYGYTF.

V and J are TRBV25-1 and TRBJ1-3, with a tentative D call TRBD1 (5 bases). The germline gives CDR1 MGHDK, CDR2 SYGVNS. The CDR3 is 18 amino acids. V was pared by 3 bases and J by 0 bases, with 18 bases between. The CDR3 loop reads CASSDRMSGRRSGNTIYF. In DNA, the CDR3 is TGTGCCAGCAGTGATCGCATGTCGGGGCGCCGCTCTGGAAACACCATATATTTT.

The chain links TRBV29-1 to TRBJ1-2; possible D gene TRBD1, 6 bases. Trimming removed 8 bases at V and 2 bases at J, with 12 bases between. This CDR3 spans 12 amino acids. Germline V lookup: CDR1 SQVTM, CDR2 ANQGSEA. The CDR3 sequence: CSLRTDNYGYTF. The CDR3 region has the DNA TGCAGCTTACGGACAGACAACTATGGCTACACCTTC. Complete variable domain (other parts from reference TRBV29-1 and TRBJ1-2): SAVISQKPSRDICQRGTSLTIQCQVDSQVTMMFWYRQQPGQSLTLIATANQGSEATYESGFVIDKFPISRPNLTFSTLTVSNMSPEDSSIYLCSLRTDNYGYTFGSGTRLTVV.